A single sample is the source of the 23 T cell receptor beta chains below, sequenced in a study of CD4 T cells in relation to SARS-CoV-2 and coronaviruses. CD4+ T cells from unexposed donors were obtained before the COVID-19 pandemic (2011-2018). After roughly ten days of culture, CD4+ T cells were isolated. Their recognized antigens are unknown. TCRdb's table, derived via immunoSEQ multiplex PCR, lists solely in-frame clones and lacks some. Among tens of thousands of clones listed, around 70% were seen once. Sequences were obtained from CD4+ T cells from PBMCs, cultured in vitro. These receptors all stem from a human donor in good health.

In nucleotides, the CDR3 is TGTGCCTGGGGGGACTGGGACGAGCCCCAGCATTTT. Protein product: CAWGDWDEPQHF. The chain joins TRBV30 to TRBJ1-5, with D maybe TRBD1 (5 bases). This CDR3 spans 12 amino acids. CDR1 is GTSNPN and CDR2 is SVGIG in the germline V gene (reference sequence). Trimming took off 5 bases at V and 8 bases at J, with 13 bases between the two ends.

The rearrangement links TRBV19 to TRBJ1-3; no firm D call. The CDR3 consists of 15 residues. V lost 2 bases and J 0 bases, leaving 8 bases between the germline ends. Germline CDR1 and CDR2: LNHDA and SQIVND (reference sequence). Here the CDR3 DNA reads TGTGCCAGTAGTATACAGGCAAGCTCTGGAAACACCATATATTTT. Amino acids: CASSIQASSGNTIYF.

This chain uses TRBV7-2 with TRBJ2-7; the match to TRBD1 covers 11 bases. Germline V gives CDR1 SGHTA, CDR2 FQGNSA. The CDR3 has 15 residues. V dropped 4 bases and J dropped 7; count of bases not matched to a gene: 9. The CDR3 region is CASSYRTGGLGEQYF. The CDR3 nucleotides are TGTGCCAGCAGCTACAGGACAGGGGGCTTGGGAGAGCAGTACTTC.

The rearrangement uses TRBV7-2 and TRBJ1-1; D gene ambiguous. The germline V gene has CDR1 SGHTA and CDR2 FQGNSA. Trimming removed 3 bases from V and 1 base from J, with 9 bases in between. This CDR3 region has 14 residues. The CDR3 sequence is CASSFPAGNTEAFF. In DNA, the CDR3 is TGTGCCAGCAGCTTCCCCGCGGGGAACACTGAAGCTTTCTTT. The full variable domain, with the rest looked up from reference TRBV7-2 and TRBJ1-1, is GAGVSQSPSNKVTEKGKDVELRCDPISGHTALYWYRQSLGQGLEFLIYFQGNSAPDKSGLPSDRFSAERTGGSVSTLTIQRTQQEDSAVYLCASSFPAGNTEAFFGQGTRLTVV.

The chain is built from TRBV6-5 and TRBJ1-4; D not certain. This CDR3 spans 15 amino acids. Trimming pared 5 bases from V and 4 bases from J, leaving 14 bases between. CDR1 is MNHEY and CDR2 is SVGAGI in the germline V gene. CDR3 amino acids: CASSLRGRDNEKLFF. In DNA, the CDR3 is TGTGCCAGCAGTCTCCGCGGGCGAGATAATGAAAAACTGTTTTTT.

This chain connects TRBV10-2 to TRBJ1-3, with D unresolved. V lost 3 bases and J 7 bases, leaving 10 bases between the germline ends. Germline assignment: CDR1 WSHSY and CDR2 SAAADI. This CDR3 comprises 13 residues. The DNA of the CDR3 is TGCGCCAGCAGTGATGGCCTAGGGAACACCATATATTTT. Encoded protein: CASSDGLGNTIYF.

The count of this clone is one. The chain couples TRBV5-1 to TRBJ2-5; 8 positions agree with TRBD2. CDR1 and CDR2 from the germline V gene are SGHRS and YFSETQ. J lost 6 bases, V lost 5 bases, and 12 bases had no gene match. This CDR3 contains 15 residues. The CDR3 region is CASRSGLAPWKTQYF. The CDR3 coding sequence is TGCGCCAGCAGGTCCGGACTAGCCCCTTGGAAGACCCAGTACTTC. The variable domain in full, completed from reference TRBV5-1 and TRBJ2-5, reads KAGVTQTPRYLIKTRGQQVTLSCSPISGHRSVSWYQQTPGQGLQFLFEYFSETQRNKGNFPGRFSGRQFSNSRSEMNVSTLELGDSALYLCASRSGLAPWKTQYFGPGTRLLVL.

The V gene is TRBV10-3, the J gene TRBJ1-6; no clear D. Trimming removed 6 bases at V and 9 bases at J, with 12 bases between. CDR3 length: 13 residues. Germline values: CDR1 ENHRY, CDR2 SYGVKD. The DNA for the CDR3 is TGTGCCATCAGGGATGACTTTGGTTCACCCCTCCACTTT. Translating gives CAIRDDFGSPLHF.

The gene calls are TRBV19 and TRBJ1-4; D possibly corresponds to TRBD1 (5 bases). Between the trimmed V and J ends, which lost 8 bases and 0 bases, there was a span of 10 bases. The CDR3 contains 14 residues. Germline lookup yields CDR1 LNHDA and CDR2 SQIVND (reference sequence). The CDR3 DNA follows: TGTGCCAGTGATACAGGAGCAACTAATGAAAAACTGTTTTTT. The encoded protein is CASDTGATNEKLFF.

The chain combines TRBV4-3 with TRBJ2-3; TRBD2 aligns across 14 bases. The CDR3 has 20 residues. In germline, CDR1 is LGHNA, CDR2 YSLEER. V dropped 0 bases and J dropped 3; count of bases not matched to a gene: 11. The CDR3 reads CASSQDRGTSGGRWTDTQYF. CDR3 nucleotide sequence: TGCGCCAGCAGCCAAGATCGAGGGACTAGCGGGGGTCGATGGACAGATACGCAGTATTTT.

This clone was counted a single time. This rearrangement joins TRBV4-3 to TRBJ2-6; D ambiguous. The CDR3 length is 16 residues. The V end was cut by 1 base, the J end by 4 bases, with 11 bases between. CDR1 is LGHNA and CDR2 is YSLEER in the germline V gene. Here the CDR3 reads CASSQAHGTGANVLTF. The CDR3 DNA is TGCGCCAGCAGCCAAGCCCACGGAACCGGGGCCAACGTCCTGACTTTC.

The sample holds a few counts of this clone. V gene TRBV5-1 combines with J gene TRBJ2-1, with 11 bases lining up with TRBD1. The CDR3 totals 14 residues. Germline values: CDR1 SGHRS, CDR2 YFSETQ. V lost 4 bases and J lost 4; bases outside the gene matches: 1. This CDR3 is CASSRDRGYNEQFF. In DNA form, the CDR3 reads TGCGCCAGCAGCCGGGACAGGGGGTACAATGAGCAGTTCTTC.

This chain links TRBV2 with TRBJ2-1, with D tentatively TRBD2 (5 bases). This CDR3 has 13 amino acids. The V and J ends lost 7 bases and 5 bases respectively, with 12 bases between them. The germline CDR1 and CDR2 sequences are SNHLY and FYNNEI. In DNA form, the CDR3 reads TGTGCCAGCAAAGAGGACTTAAACAATGAGCAGTTCTTC. Translated, it gives CASKEDLNNEQFF.

The genes are TRBV19 and TRBJ1-1; D remains unclear. Germline CDR1 reads LNHDA; CDR2 reads SQIVND (reference sequence). The CDR3 loop spans 13 amino acids. V was cut by 4 bases and J by 5 bases, with 11 bases left in between. The CDR3 bases are TGTGCCAGTAGTAACACCCTCGGGACTGAAGCTTTCTTT. Translated, it gives CASSNTLGTEAFF.

V and J are TRBV7-9 and TRBJ1-1; D remains unclear. Per germline, CDR1 SEHNR and CDR2 FQNEAQ (reference sequence). This CDR3 is 12 amino acids long. The germline V and J ends were trimmed by 7 bases and 4 bases, with 10 bases remaining between them. The CDR3 sequence: CASTEVGTEAFF. For the CDR3, the DNA is TGTGCCAGCACGGAGGTGGGCACTGAAGCTTTCTTT.

The sample holds a few counts of this clone. The chain joins TRBV3-1 (or the pseudogene TRBV3-2) to TRBJ2-1; TRBD2 matches 9 bases. V gave up 0 bases and J gave up 7 bases; unmatched junction bases: 7. Per the germline V gene, CDR1 is LGHDT and CDR2 is YNNKEL (reference sequence). The CDR3 sequence is 16 residues long. The CDR3 region is CASSQDLGAGGNEQFF. CDR3 nucleotides: TGTGCCAGCAGCCAAGATTTGGGAGCGGGGGGAAATGAGCAGTTCTTC.

The J gene is TRBJ2-7, the V gene TRBV7-2; no reliable D call. The CDR3 is 12 amino acids. The V gene lost 2 bases and the J gene lost 5 bases, with 7 bases spanning the gap. The germline V gene has CDR1 SGHTA and CDR2 FQGNSA. CDR3 protein: CASSLSRDEQYF. In nucleotides, the CDR3 is TGTGCCAGCAGCTTATCCCGGGACGAGCAGTACTTC.

This clone was counted a few times. The chain combines TRBV2 with TRBJ2-1, with 9 bases that match TRBD2. CDR3 length: 15 residues. The ends lost 6 bases at V and 6 bases at J; junction bases unmatched: 9. Germline V lookup: CDR1 SNHLY, CDR2 FYNNEI. CDR3 nucleotides: TGTGCCAGCAGCATGGGACTAGCTAAGCTCAATGAGCAGTTCTTC. Amino acid sequence: CASSMGLAKLNEQFF. Full variable domain (rest looked up from reference TRBV2 and TRBJ2-1): EPEVTQTPSHQVTQMGQEVILRCVPISNHLYFYWYRQILGQKVEFLVSFYNNEISEKSEIFDDQFSVERPDGSNFTLKIRSTKLEDSAMYFCASSMGLAKLNEQFFGPGTRLTVL.

The J gene is TRBJ2-2, the V gene TRBV2; TRBD1 aligns across 7 bases. This CDR3 comprises 14 residues. V gave up 6 bases and J gave up 5 bases; unmatched junction bases: 6. CDR1 and CDR2 (germline): SNHLY, FYNNEI. The CDR3 region is CASSWDSRTGELFF. CDR3 in DNA: TGTGCCAGCAGCTGGGACAGTAGAACCGGGGAGCTGTTTTTT.

The chain has TRBV6-5 and TRBJ2-6, with TRBD1 as a possible D gene (6 bases). The V gene lost 5 bases and the J gene lost 1 base, with 9 bases spanning the gap. The CDR3 runs 15 residues. Germline V gene lookup returns CDR1 MNHEY and CDR2 SVGAGI. CDR3 in DNA: TGTGCCAGCAGTAACACAGGGTCTGGGGCCAACGTCCTGACTTTC. This gives the protein CASSNTGSGANVLTF.

This clone came up a few times. The V and J genes are TRBV5-1 and TRBJ1-2; D not resolved. Germline assignment: CDR1 SGHRS and CDR2 YFSETQ. V lost 0 bases and J lost 5, with 11 bases in between. The CDR3 is 14 amino acids. This CDR3 is CASSLASETYGYTF. The CDR3 region has the DNA TGCGCCAGCAGCTTGGCGTCAGAGACTTATGGCTACACCTTC.

This clone was picked up a small number of times. CDR3 residues: CASSETGNQPQHF. CDR3 in DNA: TGCGCCAGCAGTGAGACGGGGAATCAGCCCCAGCATTTT. This chain uses TRBV10-1 with TRBJ1-5; unclear D gene. CDR3 length: 13 amino acids. Per the germline V gene, CDR1 is WNHNN and CDR2 is SYGVQD (reference sequence). The V end was cut by 2 bases, the J end by 4 bases, with 6 bases between.

The CDR3 bases are TGTGCCAGCAGCTCCGGACTAGCGGGGTGGGAGACCCAGTACTTC. Translation: CASSSGLAGWETQYF. The V gene is TRBV11-2, the J gene TRBJ2-5; 12 bases map to TRBD2. The CDR3 length is 15 residues. Trimming removed 4 bases from V and 5 bases from J; junction bases left unmatched: 5. Germline CDR1 reads SGHAT; CDR2 reads FQNNGV.